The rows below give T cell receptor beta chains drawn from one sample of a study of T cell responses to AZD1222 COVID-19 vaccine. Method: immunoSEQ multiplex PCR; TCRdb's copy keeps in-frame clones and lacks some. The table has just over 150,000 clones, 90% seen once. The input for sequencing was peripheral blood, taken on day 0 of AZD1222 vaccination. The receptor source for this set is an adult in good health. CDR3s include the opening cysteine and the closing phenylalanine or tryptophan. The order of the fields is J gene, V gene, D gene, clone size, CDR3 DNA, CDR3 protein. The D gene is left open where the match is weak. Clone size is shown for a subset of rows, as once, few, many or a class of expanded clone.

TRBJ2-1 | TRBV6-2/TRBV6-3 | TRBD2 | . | TGTGCCAGCAGTTTCCGGACTAGCGGGATATTCTACAATGAGCAGTTCTTC | CASSFRTSGIFYNEQFF
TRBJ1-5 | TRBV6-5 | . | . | TGTGCCAGCAGGACGGGCAATCAGCCCCAGCATTTT | CASRTGNQPQHF
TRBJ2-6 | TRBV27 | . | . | TGTGCCAGCAGTTTATCGGGGTGGAGGGTCTCTGGGGCCAACGTCCTGACTTTC | CASSLSGWRVSGANVLTF
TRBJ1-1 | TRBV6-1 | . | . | TGTGCCAGCAGTTATCAGGGGAACACTGAAGCTTTCTTT | CASSYQGNTEAFF
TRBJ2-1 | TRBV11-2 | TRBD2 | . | TGTGCCAGCACGGCTAGCGGGAGTTTGGGGGGCCACAATGAGCAGTTCTTC | CASTASGSLGGHNEQFF
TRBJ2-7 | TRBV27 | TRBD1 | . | TGTGCCAGCAGGAGGGGAACGACAGGGGTCTACGAGCAGTACTTC | CASRRGTTGVYEQYF
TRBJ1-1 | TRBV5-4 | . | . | TGTGCCAGCAGCTTGGGACAGATTGAAGCTTTCTTT | CASSLGQIEAFF
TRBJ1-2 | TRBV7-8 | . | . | TGTGCCAGCAGCCCTGGTGGTTCCTATGGCTACACCTTC | CASSPGGSYGYTF
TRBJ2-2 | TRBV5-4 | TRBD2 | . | TGTGCCAGCAGCGGGGGACTAGCGGGAGTGGAAGGCGGGGAGCTGTTTTTT | CASSGGLAGVEGGELFF
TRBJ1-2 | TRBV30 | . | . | TGTGCCTGGGTCGACGGGATCTATGGCTACACCTTC | CAWVDGIYGYTF
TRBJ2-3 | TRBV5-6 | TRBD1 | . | TGTGCCAGCAGCTTGGAGGGACAGGGCACAGATACGCAGTATTTT | CASSLEGQGTDTQYF
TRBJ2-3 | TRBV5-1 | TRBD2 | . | TGCGCCAGCAGCTTGGCCTACGGGAGGGCCGCCGATACGCAGTATTTT | CASSLAYGRAADTQYF
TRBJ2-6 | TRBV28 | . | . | TGTGCCAGCAGCTCCACGGGGTCTGGGGCCAACGTCCTGACTTTC | CASSSTGSGANVLTF
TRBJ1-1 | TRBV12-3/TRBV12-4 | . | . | TGTGCCAGCAGAAATAAGGCGGACACTGAAGCTTTCTTT | CASRNKADTEAFF
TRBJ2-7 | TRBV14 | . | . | TGTGCCAGCAGCCTCCTTACTTTTCTCAGGGTAACAACCTACGAGCAGTACTTC | CASSLLTFLRVTTYEQYF
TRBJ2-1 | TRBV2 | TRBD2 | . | TGTGCCAGCAGTGAACTAGCGGCCTACAATGAGCAGTTCTTC | CASSELAAYNEQFF
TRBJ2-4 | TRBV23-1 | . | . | TGCGCCAGCAGTCAATCGGACGCGGCCAAAAACATTCAGTACTTC | CASSQSDAAKNIQYF
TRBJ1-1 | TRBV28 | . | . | TGTGCCAGCCTTTCCAGGTGGAGGGCCACTGAAGCTTTCTTT | CASLSRWRATEAFF
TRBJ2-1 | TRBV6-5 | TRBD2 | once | TGTGCCAGCAGAGTCCCGCTAGCGGGCCACAATGAGCAGTTCTTC | CASRVPLAGHNEQFF
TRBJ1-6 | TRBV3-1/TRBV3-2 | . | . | TGTGCCAGCAGCAGAAGCGGGACTGTAGATTCACCCCTCCACTTT | CASSRSGTVDSPLHF
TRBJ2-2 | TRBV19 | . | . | TGTGCCAGTAGTATAGTTGAGGTTGGGACCGGGGAGCTGTTTTTT | CASSIVEVGTGELFF
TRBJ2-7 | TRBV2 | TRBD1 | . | TGTGCCAGCAAAGCCGGGACAGGCTCCTACGAGCAGTACTTC | CASKAGTGSYEQYF
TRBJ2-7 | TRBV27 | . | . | TGTGCCAGCAGAGCTATCTTACGGACGGCGAGCTCCTACGAGCAGTACTTC | CASRAILRTASSYEQYF
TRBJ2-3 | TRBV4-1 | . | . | TGCGCCAGCAGCCACATATATCAGGGCACAGATACGCAGTATTTT | CASSHIYQGTDTQYF
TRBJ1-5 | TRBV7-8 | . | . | TGTGCCAGCACCCCCTTCGTGGGGATTAGCAATCAGCCCCAGCATTTT | CASTPFVGISNQPQHF
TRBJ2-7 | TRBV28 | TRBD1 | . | TGTGCCAGCAGAGGACAGGGGCGACCCTACGAGCAGTACTTC | CASRGQGRPYEQYF
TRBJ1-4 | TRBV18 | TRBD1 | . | TGTGCCAGCTCACCCCGGGACAGGGGCACCCTTAATGAAAAACTGTTTTTT | CASSPRDRGTLNEKLFF
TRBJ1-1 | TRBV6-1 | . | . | TGTGCCAGCAGTGAACCCCTAGTTTGGAACACTGAAGCTTTCTTT | CASSEPLVWNTEAFF
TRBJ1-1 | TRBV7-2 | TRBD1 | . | TGTGCCAGCAGCTTAGGGGGGACAGTGAACACTGAAGCTTTCTTT | CASSLGGTVNTEAFF
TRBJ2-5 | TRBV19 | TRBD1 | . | TGTGCCAGTAGCCCGGGACAGCTTCGTAATGGCCAAGAGACCCAGTACTTC | CASSPGQLRNGQETQYF
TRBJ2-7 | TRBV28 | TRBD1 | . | TGTGCCAGCAGTGCAGGGGGCCACGAGCAGTACTTC | CASSAGGHEQYF
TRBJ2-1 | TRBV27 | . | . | TGTGCCAGCAGTCCCCACCAGGTGGGGTTATACAATGAGCAGTTCTTC | CASSPHQVGLYNEQFF
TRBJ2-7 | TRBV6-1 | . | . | TGTGCCAGCAGTGAATATTACGGGAGTTACGAGCAGTACTTC | CASSEYYGSYEQYF
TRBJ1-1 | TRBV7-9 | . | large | TGTGCCAGCAGCTTAGGGATGGGCGATGAAGCTTTCTTT | CASSLGMGDEAFF
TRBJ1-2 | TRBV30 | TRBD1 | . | TGTGCCTGGAGTCCGATAGGGACAGAAAGGGGCTACACCTTC | CAWSPIGTERGYTF
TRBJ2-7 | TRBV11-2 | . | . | TGTGCCAGCAGCTCCCAGACCTACGAGCAGTACTTC | CASSSQTYEQYF
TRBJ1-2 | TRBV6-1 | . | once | TGTGCCAGCAGTTCCGGGACGGGCGATGGCTACACCTTC | CASSSGTGDGYTF
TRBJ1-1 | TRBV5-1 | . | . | TGCGCCAGCAGCTCCGGGGCAGCCGGGGCTGAAGCTTTCTTT | CASSSGAAGAEAFF
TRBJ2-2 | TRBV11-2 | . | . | TGTGCCAGCAGCTTTTCCGGCAGCAACACCGGGGAGCTGTTTTTT | CASSFSGSNTGELFF
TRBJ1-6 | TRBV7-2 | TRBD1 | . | TGTGCCAGCAGCTCCAGGGGGCTAGATTCACCCCTCCACTTT | CASSSRGLDSPLHF
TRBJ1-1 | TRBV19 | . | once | TGTGCCAGTAACATCGCCGGGGAGAACACTGAAGCTTTCTTT | CASNIAGENTEAFF
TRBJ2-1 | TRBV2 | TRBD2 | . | TGTGCCAGCAGGTTCCACACTAGCGGGAGTGACAATGAGCAGTTCTTC | CASRFHTSGSDNEQFF
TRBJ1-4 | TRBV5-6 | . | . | TGTGCCAGCAGCTCCTATTCGCTGGCCTCAACTAATGAAAAACTGTTTTTT | CASSSYSLASTNEKLFF
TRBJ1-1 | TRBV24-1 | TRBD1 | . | TGTGCCACCAACGAAGGACAGGGGGCGAACACTGAAGCTTTCTTT | CATNEGQGANTEAFF
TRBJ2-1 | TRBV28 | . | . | TGTGCCAGCAGCGTCTACCCCGTAATAAATGAGCAGTTCTTC | CASSVYPVINEQFF
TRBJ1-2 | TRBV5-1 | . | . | TGCGCCAGCAGCTTATCGGCGGAGAGCTATGGCTACACCTTC | CASSLSAESYGYTF
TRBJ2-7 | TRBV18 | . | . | TGTGCCAGCTCACCGCCCAGTTCCTACGAGCAGTACTTC | CASSPPSSYEQYF
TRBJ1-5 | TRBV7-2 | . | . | TGTGCCAGCAGCTTAGCAGGGGGTGATCAGCCCCAGCATTTT | CASSLAGGDQPQHF
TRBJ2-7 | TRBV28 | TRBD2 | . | TGTGCCAGCAGTTCGGCCGGGACTAGCGGGAGACAATACTACGAGCAGTACTTC | CASSSAGTSGRQYYEQYF
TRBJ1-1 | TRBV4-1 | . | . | TGCGCCAGCAGCCCGGTTGGGGGGGTCACTGAAGCTTTCTTT | CASSPVGGVTEAFF
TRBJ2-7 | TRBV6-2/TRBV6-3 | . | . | TGTGCCAGCAGCCCTTTCAGATTAGACGAGCAGTACTTC | CASSPFRLDEQYF